The clone carrying this T cell receptor (beta chain) has only a few counts. This CDR3 spans 13 amino acids. The germline gives CDR1 SGHVS, CDR2 FNYEAQ. V was clipped by 2 bases and J by 2 bases, with 6 bases between them. The sample belongs to a study of T cell changes during pregnancy in multiple sclerosis. TCRdb's copy holds only in-frame clones and misses some; the assay was immunoSEQ multiplex PCR. The sample includes tens of thousands of clones, 85% to 95% of them seen just once. The gene calls are TRBV7-6 and TRBJ1-1; no firm D call. Sequences were derived from peripheral blood, sampled after pregnancy. This TCR was recovered from a female donor with multiple sclerosis, enrolled in a pregnancy study. In DNA, the CDR3 is TGTGCCAGCAGCTTATCATCCAACACTGAAGCTTTCTTT. It yields the protein CASSLSSNTEAFF.